The text below deals with one TCR beta chain. This sample is part of a study of blood T cell repertoires in COVID-19. Whole-study context: T cells, B-cell-depleted T cells, or PBMCs provided the cDNA or gDNA that served as material.

This CDR3 has 19 amino acids. Trimming took 4 bases from V and 0 from J; bases not matched to a gene: 16. CDR1 is MDHEN and CDR2 is SYDVKM in the germline V gene. Produced via immunoSEQ multiplex PCR; TCRdb's table is partial and in-frame only. The sample includes tens of thousands of clones, just over 90% of them seen just once. Input material: peripheral blood. The chain recombines TRBV28 with TRBJ2-7; 9 nucleotides agree with TRBD2. This receptor was identified in a man aged 60-69 years with acute or convalescent COVID-19. As DNA, the CDR3 is TGTGCCAGCAGTTCCCCCTGGGGTAGCGGGAGCTCTAGCTCCTACGAGCAGTACGTC. Its translation: CASSSPWGSGSSSSYEQYV.